This T cell receptor (beta chain) emerged from a study of lymphopenia after photon versus proton radiotherapy. Some clones are missing from TCRdb's copy, which holds only in-frame ones; the method was immunoSEQ multiplex PCR. The table includes around 55,000 clones, about 88% detected once. On this clone itself: Its target is unknown.

Unmatched junction bases numbered 6, after V lost 0 bases and J lost 5 bases. Germline CDR1 is SGDLS and CDR2 is YYNGEE. There are 15 residues in the CDR3. Study-level findings and limits: After lymphocyte nadir, photon-treated repertoires showed oligoclonal expansion, especially CD8+ Temra. Authors raise, but do not show, better survival with proton therapy. Relative stability marked proton patients; photon patients lost diversity and naive cells. A bigger post-nadir fall in TCR diversity correlated inversely with survival time in deceased patients.

The material sequenced was peripheral blood, taken from a patient treated with proton-based radiotherapy. The rearrangement joins TRBV9 to TRBJ2-7; 9 bases align to TRBD2. The receptor was isolated from a man in his fifties or sixties with pancreatic cancer. CDR3 amino acids: CASSVGASGKHEQYF. In DNA, the CDR3 is TGTGCCAGCAGCGTAGGCGCTAGCGGGAAGCACGAGCAGTACTTC.